The following is a TCR beta chain sequence with its context. Its antigen remains unknown. V shed 0 bases and J shed 1 base, with 17 bases lying between them. The CDR3 has 18 residues. Germline lookup yields CDR1 SGHAT and CDR2 FQNNGV. The data belong to a study of cytotoxic CD8 clonotypes in ibrutinib-treated CLL. Study summary: The group held roughly twelve relapsed/refractory and about 14 treatment-naive patients, with some 17 IGHV unmutated. The response samples were taken once patients had been treated for a median of approximately twelve months, range 6 to 36. Mean productive templates were about 260,000; mean productive rearrangements were roughly 94,000. Study results and caveats: Pretreatment clonality was elevated relative to age-matched healthy donors and paralleled circulating CD8+ T-cell counts.

Sequenced by immunoSEQ multiplex PCR; TCRdb stores in-frame clones only, minus some. The sample has 35,000 or so clones, 70% to 75% seen once. The clonotype comes from a human donor with chronic lymphocytic leukemia. The J gene is TRBJ2-3, the V gene TRBV11-2, with D tentatively TRBD1 (6 bases). The specimen comprised PBMCs, sampled at disease progression, from a patient treated with ibrutinib. CDR3 sequence: CASSLDSWAAGGTDTQYF. In DNA form, the CDR3 reads TGTGCCAGCAGCTTAGATAGTTGGGCTGCAGGGGGCACAGATACGCAGTATTTT.